The rows below give T cell receptor beta chains drawn from one sample of a study of cytomegalovirus exposure and HLA in healthy donors. Clones were read by immunoSEQ multiplex PCR, and TCRdb kept only the in-frame ones, dropping some. Across about 100,000 clones, the top ten clones capture 0.59% of the sample. Sample: PBMCs. The receptor set was obtained from a man aged 50-60 years in good health and CMV-seronegative. The CDR3 runs from the conserved cysteine through the conserved F or W. The D gene is left open where the match is weak.

V	J	D	CDR3	DNA
TRBV4-3	TRBJ1-4	TRBD1	CASSQVDRGWATNEKLFF	TGCGCCAGCAGCCAAGTTGACAGGGGCTGGGCAACTAATGAAAAACTGTTTTTT
TRBV19	TRBJ1-2	.	CASSLQGDYGYTF	TGTGCCAGTAGCCTACAGGGTGACTATGGCTACACCTTC
TRBV19	TRBJ1-1	.	CASTGAAGVATEAFF	TGTGCCAGTACAGGGGCTGCGGGGGTGGCCACTGAAGCTTTCTTT
TRBV29-1	TRBJ1-3	.	CSPSKGNGNTIYF	TGCAGCCCTTCCAAGGGGAACGGAAACACCATATATTTT
TRBV6-1	TRBJ1-1	.	CASSEAFRTKNTEAFF	TGTGCCAGCAGTGAAGCTTTTAGGACAAAAAACACTGAAGCTTTCTTT
TRBV6-5	TRBJ2-7	.	CASSYSTGQLSYEQYF	TGTGCCAGCAGTTACTCGACAGGACAGCTCTCCTACGAGCAGTACTTC
TRBV27	TRBJ1-6	.	CASSFGVTNSPLHF	TGTGCCAGCAGTTTCGGGGTGACTAATTCACCCCTCCACTTT
TRBV5-6	TRBJ1-4	TRBD1	CASSMTGGTNEKLFF	TGTGCCAGCAGCATGACAGGGGGAACTAATGAAAAACTGTTTTTT
TRBV6-5	TRBJ1-4	TRBD1	CASSSNRGYNEKLFF	TGTGCCAGCAGTTCCAACAGGGGCTACAATGAAAAACTGTTTTTT
TRBV5-1	TRBJ2-7	TRBD1	CASSSATGGPYEQYF	TGCGCCAGCAGCTCCGCAACAGGGGGCCCTTACGAGCAGTACTTC
TRBV4-3	TRBJ2-2	TRBD2	CASSQDLAGAANTGELFF	TGCGCCAGCAGCCAAGATCTAGCGGGAGCGGCGAACACCGGGGAGCTGTTTTTT
TRBV19	TRBJ1-6	TRBD1	CASRPGQGNSPLHF	TGTGCCAGTAGACCGGGACAGGGAAATTCACCCCTCCACTTT
TRBV11-2	TRBJ1-2	.	CASSLERGSNYGYTF	TGTGCCAGCAGCCTAGAGCGGGGATCTAACTATGGCTACACCTTC
TRBV5-4	TRBJ1-3	.	CASSLGLHSGNTIYF	TGTGCCAGCAGCTTGGGGCTCCACTCTGGAAACACCATATATTTT
TRBV19	TRBJ1-2	.	CASSRAGYGYTF	TGTGCCAGTAGTAGGGCGGGCTATGGCTACACCTTC
TRBV19	TRBJ1-5	.	CASRKSGLSNQPQHF	TGTGCCAGTAGGAAGTCGGGACTGAGCAATCAGCCCCAGCATTTT
TRBV19	TRBJ1-2	.	CASTLEAGEIYGYTF	TGTGCCAGTACTCTGGAGGCCGGAGAAATCTATGGCTACACCTTC
TRBV12-5	TRBJ2-5	.	CASGFPGGQSGETQYF	TGTGCTAGTGGTTTCCCCGGTGGGCAGTCCGGAGAGACCCAGTACTTC
TRBV10-2	TRBJ2-2	TRBD2	CASMASGGPGNTGELFF	TGCGCCAGCATGGCTAGCGGGGGACCTGGGAACACCGGGGAGCTGTTTTTT
TRBV2	TRBJ1-5	.	CASTPRVRDSNQPQHF	TGTGCCAGCACCCCCAGGGTAAGGGATAGCAATCAGCCCCAGCATTTT
TRBV7-6	TRBJ2-2	TRBD2	CASSVQLAGAVGELFF	TGTGCCAGCAGCGTCCAGCTAGCGGGAGCAGTTGGGGAGCTGTTTTTT
TRBV18	TRBJ1-4	TRBD1	CASSLGTGMFTNEKLFF	TGTGCCAGCTCTCTTGGGACAGGGATGTTCACTAATGAAAAACTGTTTTTT
TRBV18	TRBJ1-4	.	CASSHRQIATNEKLFF	TGTGCCAGCTCACATCGACAAATTGCAACTAATGAAAAACTGTTTTTT
TRBV2	TRBJ1-1	.	CASSVDIMNTEAFF	TGTGCCAGCAGTGTCGACATAATGAACACTGAAGCTTTCTTT
TRBV29-1	TRBJ2-7	.	CSVSKGGGAYEQYF	TGCAGCGTCTCCAAGGGAGGTGGGGCCTACGAGCAGTACTTC
TRBV18	TRBJ1-5	TRBD1	CASSPPPDGGQGYSNQPQHF	TGTGCCAGCTCACCCCCACCCGATGGGGGACAGGGGTATAGCAATCAGCCCCAGCATTTT
TRBV7-9	TRBJ1-2	TRBD1	CASSQGQGMGYTF	TGTGCCAGCAGCCAGGGACAGGGAATGGGCTACACCTTC
TRBV30	TRBJ1-4	.	CARSQGGGEKLFF	TGTGCCAGATCCCAGGGTGGCGGAGAAAAACTGTTTTTT
TRBV5-4	TRBJ1-3	.	CASSLGVSADTIYF	TGTGCCAGCAGCTTGGGGGTTTCCGCGGACACCATATATTTT
TRBV12-5	TRBJ2-1	TRBD1	CASGNGQGTYNEQFF	TGTGCTAGTGGTAATGGACAGGGCACCTACAATGAGCAGTTCTTC
TRBV7-9	TRBJ1-2	.	CASSLGGTNYGYTF	TGTGCCAGCAGCTTGGGGGGAACCAACTATGGCTACACCTTC
TRBV10-2	TRBJ2-6	.	CASSASRTVAGANVLTF	TGCGCCAGCAGCGCTTCTCGGACAGTCGCTGGGGCCAACGTCCTGACTTTC
TRBV18	TRBJ1-1	TRBD1	CASSPNQDRAHTEAFF	TGTGCCAGCTCCCCCAACCAGGACAGGGCCCACACTGAAGCTTTCTTT
TRBV27	TRBJ1-2	.	CASSGRQLPYGYTF	TGTGCCAGCAGTGGCAGACAGTTACCCTATGGCTACACCTTC
TRBV5-1	TRBJ1-2	TRBD1	CASSLDGTGPGYTF	TGCGCCAGCAGCTTGGATGGGACAGGTCCTGGCTACACCTTC
TRBV4-2	TRBJ1-5	.	CASSQDHRSYSNQPQHF	TGTGCCAGCAGCCAAGATCATAGATCCTATAGCAATCAGCCCCAGCATTTT
TRBV29-1	TRBJ1-1	.	CSVESPGHMNTEAFF	TGCAGCGTTGAGTCCCCGGGACACATGAACACTGAAGCTTTCTTT
TRBV18	TRBJ1-5	.	CASSTLTSNQPQHF	TGTGCCAGCTCAACTCTTACCTCTAATCAGCCCCAGCATTTT
TRBV7-8	TRBJ2-5	.	CASSYLPPREQTQYF	TGTGCCAGCAGCTACCTCCCCCCCCGGGAACAGACCCAGTACTTC
TRBV19	TRBJ1-5	.	CASTSDNRPPYSNQPQHF	TGTGCCAGTACCTCGGACAACCGTCCACCTTATAGCAATCAGCCCCAGCATTTT
TRBV30	TRBJ2-5	TRBD1	CAWGQGLQETQYF	TGTGCCTGGGGACAGGGTCTACAAGAGACCCAGTACTTC
TRBV30	TRBJ2-3	.	CAWSPGRGWNTQYF	TGTGCCTGGAGCCCGGGTCGAGGGTGGAATACGCAGTATTTT
TRBV5-1	TRBJ2-1	.	CASSFPDIANLFF	TGCGCCAGCAGCTTCCCCGATATAGCGAATTTGTTCTTC
TRBV5-4	TRBJ1-4	TRBD1	CASSTNTGGPTEKLFF	TGTGCCAGCAGCACCAATACAGGGGGGCCAACGGAAAAACTGTTTTTT
TRBV5-6	TRBJ1-4	TRBD1	CASSLPQGAGEKLFF	TGTGCCAGCAGCTTACCACAGGGGGCAGGGGAAAAACTGTTTTTT
TRBV29-1	TRBJ1-2	TRBD1	CSVGDREDYGYTF	TGCAGCGTTGGGGACAGGGAGGACTATGGCTACACCTTC
TRBV18	TRBJ1-1	.	CASSPRLPGPNTEAFF	TGTGCCAGCTCACCCCGACTGCCGGGTCCGAACACTGAAGCTTTCTTT